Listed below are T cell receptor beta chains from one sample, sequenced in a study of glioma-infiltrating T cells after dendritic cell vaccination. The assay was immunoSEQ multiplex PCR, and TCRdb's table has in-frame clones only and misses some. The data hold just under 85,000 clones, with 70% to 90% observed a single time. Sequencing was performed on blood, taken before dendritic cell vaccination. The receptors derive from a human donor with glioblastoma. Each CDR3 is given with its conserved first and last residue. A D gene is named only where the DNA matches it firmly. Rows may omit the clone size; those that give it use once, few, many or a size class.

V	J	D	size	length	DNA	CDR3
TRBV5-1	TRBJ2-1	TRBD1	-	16	TGCGCCAGCAGCTTGAGGACCCGGGACAGGGGTCATGAGCAGTTCTTC	CASSLRTRDRGHEQFF
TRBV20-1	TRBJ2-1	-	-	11	TGCAGTGCTAGAGTTCTCGATGAGCAGTTCTTC	CSARVLDEQFF
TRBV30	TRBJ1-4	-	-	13	TGTGCCTGGGCTCGATTAGAGGGTGAAAAACTGTTTTTT	CAWARLEGEKLFF
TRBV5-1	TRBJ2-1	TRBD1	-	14	TGCGCCAGCAGCTTTGGACAGGGTGGCAATGAGCAGTTCTTC	CASSFGQGGNEQFF
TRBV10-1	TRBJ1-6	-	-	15	TGCGCCAGCCCACAGCCGAGCTCCTATAATTCACCCCTCCACTTT	CASPQPSSYNSPLHF
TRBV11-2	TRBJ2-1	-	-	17	TGTGCCAGCAGCTTAGAAGGTTGGGGGCCTACCTACAATGAGCAGTTCTTC	CASSLEGWGPTYNEQFF
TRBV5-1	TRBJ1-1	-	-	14	TGCGCCAGCAGCTTGGTGGGGGCGAACACTGAAGCTTTCTTT	CASSLVGANTEAFF
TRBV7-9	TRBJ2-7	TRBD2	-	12	TGTGCCAGCAGCTTTCTAGCGGGAGAGCAGTACTTC	CASSFLAGEQYF
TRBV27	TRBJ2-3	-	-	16	TGTGCCAGCATGGAGTTCGGGGATACTAGCACAGATACGCAGTATTTT	CASMEFGDTSTDTQYF
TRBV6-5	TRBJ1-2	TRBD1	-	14	TGTGCCAGCAGTTCCCGACAGGGGGGGAGTGGCTACACCTTC	CASSSRQGGSGYTF
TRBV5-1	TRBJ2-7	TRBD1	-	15	TGCGCCAGCAGCGAAGATCCGGGACAGGGTTACGAGCAGTACTTC	CASSEDPGQGYEQYF
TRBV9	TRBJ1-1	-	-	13	TGTGCCAGCAGTAGACAGGAGAACACTGAAGCTTTCTTT	CASSRQENTEAFF
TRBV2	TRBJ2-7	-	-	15	TGTGCCAGCAGTGAGGGGCTGATAGGGGCCTACGAGCAGTACTTC	CASSEGLIGAYEQYF
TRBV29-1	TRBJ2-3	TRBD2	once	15	TGCAGCGTAACCCGGGAGGAGGGGTTCACAGATACGCAGTATTTT	CSVTREEGFTDTQYF
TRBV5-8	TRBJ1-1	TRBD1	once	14	TGTGCCAGCAGCGGAGGGGGCATAAACACTGAAGCTTTCTTT	CASSGGGINTEAFF
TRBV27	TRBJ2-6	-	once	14	TGTGCCAGCAGTGCTAGAGACGGGGCCAACGTCCTGACTTTC	CASSARDGANVLTF
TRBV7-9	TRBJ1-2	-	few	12	TGTGCCAGCAGTCGCCGGGGCTATGGCTACACCTTC	CASSRRGYGYTF
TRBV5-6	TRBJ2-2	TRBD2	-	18	TGTGCCAGCAGCATAAGACTAGCGGGAGGGCCGGACACCGGGGAGCTGTTTTTT	CASSIRLAGGPDTGELFF
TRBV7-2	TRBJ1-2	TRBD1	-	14	TGTGCCAGCAGCTTTGGACAGGGGGCCTATGGCTACACCTTC	CASSFGQGAYGYTF
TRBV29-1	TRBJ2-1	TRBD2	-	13	TGCAGCGTTGGCCGCGGGAGGGGCAATGAGCAGTTCTTC	CSVGRGRGNEQFF
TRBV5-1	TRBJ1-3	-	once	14	TGCGCCAGCAGCAGGGAGGGGACTGGAAACACCATATATTTT	CASSREGTGNTIYF
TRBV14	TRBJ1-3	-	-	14	TGTGCCAGCAGCCAAGGAGTTTCTGGAAACACCATATATTTT	CASSQGVSGNTIYF